The entry below gives a single T cell receptor beta chain sequence along with its context. This sample was taken from a study of spatial heterogeneity in lung cancer. Germline V gives CDR1 SQVTM, CDR2 ANQGSEA. The V gene lost 4 bases and the J gene lost 4 bases, with 10 bases spanning the gap. The CDR3 consists of 13 residues. Unique molecular identifiers, one per molecule, were present on every TCR cDNA molecule. TCRdb re-called the 5' RACE reads with MiXCR, one entry per CDR3 protein. In the table there are over 10,000 distinct CDR3 sequences, over 15% of which are singletons. The time point was: sample taken at primary tumor resection. In each case, whole RNA from tumor, nontumor lung or frozen PBMC was sequenced unsorted.

The specimen was PBMCs, collected at surgery. The receptor's source is a male donor with early-stage non-small cell lung cancer. The chain uses TRBV29-1 and TRBJ2-2; the D gene is possibly TRBD2 (5 bases). In DNA, the CDR3 is TGCAGCGTTGGAGGGTTACGCACCGGGGAGCTGTTTTTT. Translating gives CSVGGLRTGELFF.